The subject of this entry is one TCR beta chain. Antigen specificity is unknown. Sample time point: cycle 4 day 1 (C4D1), after 6 weeks of nivolumab. Every patient experienced relapse after autologous stem cell transplantation, and brentuximab vedotin exposure varied. Germline loops: CDR1 SGHTA, CDR2 FQGNSA. The V end was cut by 5 bases, the J end by 0 bases, with 11 bases between. The CDR3 consists of 15 residues. This entry is derived from a study of PD-1 blockade in classical Hodgkin lymphoma. General observations from the study: TCR diversity rose significantly by C4D1 in CD4+ but not CD8+ cells.

Generated by immunoSEQ multiplex PCR, the TCRdb table keeps only in-frame clones and is missing some. The table lists 90,000 to 110,000 clones, over 85% of them singletons. The sample in question was peripheral blood mononuclear cells (PBMCs), obtained before the fourth cycle of nivolumab. The source of this sequence is a human donor with classical Hodgkin lymphoma. The chain is built from TRBV7-2 and TRBJ1-3; D call uncertain. The CDR3 DNA reads as TGTGCCAGCAGCGCGGAGGTGAGCTCTGGAAACACCATATATTTT. This codes for CASSAEVSSGNTIYF.